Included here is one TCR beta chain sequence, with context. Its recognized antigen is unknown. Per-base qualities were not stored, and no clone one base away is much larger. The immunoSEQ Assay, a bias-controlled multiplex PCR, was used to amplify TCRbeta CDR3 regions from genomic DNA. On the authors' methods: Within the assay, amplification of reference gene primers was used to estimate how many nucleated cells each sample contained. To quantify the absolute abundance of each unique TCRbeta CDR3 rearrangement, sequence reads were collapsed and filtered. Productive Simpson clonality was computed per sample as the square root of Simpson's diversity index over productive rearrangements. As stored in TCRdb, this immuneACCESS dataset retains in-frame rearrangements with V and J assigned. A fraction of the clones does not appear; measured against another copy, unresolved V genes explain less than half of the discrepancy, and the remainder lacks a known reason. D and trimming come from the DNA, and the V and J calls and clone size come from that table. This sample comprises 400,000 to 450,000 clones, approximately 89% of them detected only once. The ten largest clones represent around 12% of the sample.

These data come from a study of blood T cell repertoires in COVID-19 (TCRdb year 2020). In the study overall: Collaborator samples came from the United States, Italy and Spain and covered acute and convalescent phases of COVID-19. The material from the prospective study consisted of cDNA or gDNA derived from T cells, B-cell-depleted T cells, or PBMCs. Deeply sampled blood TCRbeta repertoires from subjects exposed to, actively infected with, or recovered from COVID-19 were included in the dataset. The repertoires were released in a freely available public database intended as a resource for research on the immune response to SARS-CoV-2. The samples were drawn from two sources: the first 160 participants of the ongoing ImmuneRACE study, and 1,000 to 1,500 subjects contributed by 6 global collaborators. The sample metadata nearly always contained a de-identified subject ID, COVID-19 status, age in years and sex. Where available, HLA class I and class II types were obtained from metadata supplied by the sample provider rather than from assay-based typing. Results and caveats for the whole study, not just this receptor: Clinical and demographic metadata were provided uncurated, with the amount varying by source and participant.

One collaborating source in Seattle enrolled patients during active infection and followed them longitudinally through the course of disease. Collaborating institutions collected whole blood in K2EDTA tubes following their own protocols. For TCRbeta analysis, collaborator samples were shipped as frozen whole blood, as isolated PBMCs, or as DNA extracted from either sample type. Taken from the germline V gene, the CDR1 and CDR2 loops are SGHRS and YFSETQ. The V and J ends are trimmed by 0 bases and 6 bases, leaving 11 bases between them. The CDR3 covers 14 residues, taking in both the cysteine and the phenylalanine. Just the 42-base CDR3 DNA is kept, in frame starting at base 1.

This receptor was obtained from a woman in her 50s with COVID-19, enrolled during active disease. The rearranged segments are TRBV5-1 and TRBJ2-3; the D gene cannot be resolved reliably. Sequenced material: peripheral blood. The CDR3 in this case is CASSLDSSLDTQYF. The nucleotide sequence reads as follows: TGCGCCAGCAGCTTGGATAGTAGCCTCGATACGCAGTATTTT. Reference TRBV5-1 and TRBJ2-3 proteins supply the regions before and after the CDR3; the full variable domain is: KAGVTQTPRYLIKTRGQQVTLSCSPISGHRSVSWYQQTPGQGLQFLFEYFSETQRNKGNFPGRFSGRQFSNSRSEMNVSTLELGDSALYLCASSLDSSLDTQYFGPGTRLTVL.